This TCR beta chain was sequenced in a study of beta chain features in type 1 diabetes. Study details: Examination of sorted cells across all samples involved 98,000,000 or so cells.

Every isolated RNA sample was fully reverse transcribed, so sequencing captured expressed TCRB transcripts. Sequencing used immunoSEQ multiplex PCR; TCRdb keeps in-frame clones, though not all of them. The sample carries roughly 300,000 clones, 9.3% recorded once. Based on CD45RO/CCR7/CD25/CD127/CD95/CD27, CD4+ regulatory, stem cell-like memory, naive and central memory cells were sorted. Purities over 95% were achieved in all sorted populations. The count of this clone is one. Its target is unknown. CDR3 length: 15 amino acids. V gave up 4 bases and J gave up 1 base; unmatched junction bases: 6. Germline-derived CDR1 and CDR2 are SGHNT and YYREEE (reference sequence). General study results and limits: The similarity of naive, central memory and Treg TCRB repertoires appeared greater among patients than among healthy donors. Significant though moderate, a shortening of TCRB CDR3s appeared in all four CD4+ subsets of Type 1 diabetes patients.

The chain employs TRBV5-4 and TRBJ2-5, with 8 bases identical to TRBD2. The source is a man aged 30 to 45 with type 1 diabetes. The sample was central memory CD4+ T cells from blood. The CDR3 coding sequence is TGTGCCAGCAGCCCCGCCGGGGGGGCCCAAGAGACCCAGTACTTC. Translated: CASSPAGGAQETQYF.